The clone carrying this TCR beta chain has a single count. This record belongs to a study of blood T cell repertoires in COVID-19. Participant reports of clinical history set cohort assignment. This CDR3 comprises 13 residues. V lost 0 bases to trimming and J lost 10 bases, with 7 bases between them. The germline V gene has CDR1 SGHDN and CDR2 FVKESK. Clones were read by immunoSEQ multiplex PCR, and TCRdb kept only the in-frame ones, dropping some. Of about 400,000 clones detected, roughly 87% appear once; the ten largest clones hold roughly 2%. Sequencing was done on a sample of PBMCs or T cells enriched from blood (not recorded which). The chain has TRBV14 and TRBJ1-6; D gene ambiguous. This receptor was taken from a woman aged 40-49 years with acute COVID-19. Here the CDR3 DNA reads TGTGCCAGCAGCCAAGATCAGCGCTCACCCCTCCACTTT. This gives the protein CASSQDQRSPLHF.